A selection of T cell receptor beta chains follows, all from one sample in a study of blood T cell repertoires in COVID-19. Repertoires were generated with immunoSEQ multiplex PCR, while TCRdb's copy carries only in-frame clones and drops some. This sample carries approximately 250,000 clones, about 82% of them seen once, and the ten largest clones take around 6%. Sequenced sample: peripheral blood. All receptors derive from a woman over 75 with COVID-19, enrolled during active disease. CDR3s include the opening cysteine and the closing phenylalanine or tryptophan.

v_call	j_call	cdr3_aa
TRBV28	TRBJ1-2	CASSSGQGANYGYTF
TRBV6-5	TRBJ1-4	CASSYGDRATNEKLFF
TRBV11-2	TRBJ1-3	CASSLDYQGYGNTIYF
TRBV6-5	TRBJ1-3	CASSLQATGNTIYF
TRBV3-1/TRBV3-2	TRBJ1-4	CASSFLSATNEKLFF
TRBV28	TRBJ1-1	CASSSAAFSNEAFF
TRBV9	TRBJ2-1	CASSPTGGGMPYNEQFF
TRBV6-5	TRBJ1-6	CASSYTSNSPLHF
TRBV7-2	TRBJ1-4	CASSFGQGVREKLFF
TRBV5-1	TRBJ2-1	CASSLGGGSLGSSYNEQFF
TRBV2	TRBJ1-5	CASRLDRSRNQPQHF
TRBV7-9	TRBJ1-5	CASSLGIGQGLDQPQHF
TRBV19	TRBJ2-7	CASSRAGTGMYYEQYF
TRBV6-2/TRBV6-3	TRBJ1-1	CASSQPPGQGNTEAFF
TRBV5-1	TRBJ1-1	CASRPRGSTEAFF
TRBV2	TRBJ2-3	CASSTLSGGLRTDTQYF
TRBV6-4	TRBJ2-4	CASSEGQGSRIQYF
TRBV7-8	TRBJ1-6	CASSLRQGGSPLHF
TRBV2	TRBJ1-4	CASRRGSANEKLFF
TRBV5-1	TRBJ2-7	CASTLAGGSIEQYF
TRBV4-1	TRBJ1-6	CASSPLQVGTGGGSPLHF
TRBV4-2	TRBJ2-5	CASSQEARPTGETQYF
TRBV24-1	TRBJ1-2	CATSGGQVYGYTF
TRBV28	TRBJ1-2	CASSSKVGGTF
TRBV7-9	TRBJ1-1	CASSLGSGGQGVTEAFF
TRBV5-1	TRBJ2-3	CASSLVGLPTDTQYF
TRBV28	TRBJ1-4	CASTSGANEKLFF
TRBV2	TRBJ2-5	CASSVERGETQYF
TRBV7-9	TRBJ1-2	CASSLSGFGYTF
TRBV4-1	TRBJ1-4	CASSQDGSSGEKLFF
TRBV11-2	TRBJ1-1	CASSPEAGGVTEAFF
TRBV28	TRBJ1-1	CASSLSRAGGTLKTEAFF
TRBV7-8	TRBJ1-5	CASSFPNQPQHF
TRBV6-2/TRBV6-3	TRBJ2-3	CASSDWDTQYF
TRBV3-1/TRBV3-2	TRBJ2-5	CASSHRQGAARRETQYF
TRBV10-3	TRBJ1-1	CAIRSVNTEAFF
TRBV19	TRBJ1-2	CAAGTYYGYTF
TRBV18	TRBJ2-1	CASSPPRGVGSANHKSSYNEQFF
TRBV3-1/TRBV3-2	TRBJ1-3	CASSQGSSSGNTIYF
TRBV6-5	TRBJ2-7	CASRSDNPYEQYF
TRBV10-3	TRBJ1-6	CAISEGGGSPLHF
TRBV18	TRBJ1-1	CASSPGQENTEAFF
TRBV29-1	TRBJ2-4	CSVEMAGGDIQYF
TRBV6-5	TRBJ1-3	CASSSGTGGLSDTIYF
TRBV28	TRBJ1-2	CASSSMGSRTFNYGYTF
TRBV5-4	TRBJ1-4	CASSLGGRSNEKLFF
TRBV29-1	TRBJ1-5	CSVRETGGPYQPQHF
TRBV27	TRBJ2-1	CACWRGVGDEQFF